This record looks at one TCR beta chain sequence and its context. Antigen unknown. Produced via immunoSEQ multiplex PCR; TCRdb's table is partial and in-frame only. The table has about 120,000 clones, more than 70% seen once. These data originate in a study of T cell responses to AZD1222 COVID-19 vaccine. General study points: In a largely white British group with more females than males, clonal diversity was possibly underestimated.

Germline values: CDR1 SGHTA, CDR2 FQGTGA. The CDR3 totals 15 residues. Trimming removed 1 base at V and 4 bases at J, with 10 bases between. The source was peripheral blood, collected 28 days after the second AZD1222 dose. This clonotype was sampled from an adult who received the AZD1222 COVID-19 vaccine. The chain employs TRBV7-3 and TRBJ1-4; D is uncertain. CDR3 in DNA: TGTGCCAGCAGCTTAATGGGCCGGCGTAATGAAAAACTGTTTTTT. Translation: CASSLMGRRNEKLFF. Combining the CDR3 with reference TRBV7-3 and TRBJ1-4 gives the whole variable domain GAGVSQTPSNKVTEKGKYVELRCDPISGHTALYWYRQSLGQGPEFLIYFQGTGAADDSGLPNDRFFAVRPEGSVSTLKIQRTERGDSAVYLCASSLMGRRNEKLFFGSGTQLSVL.